This T cell receptor beta chain came from a study of read filtering for tumor transcriptome and immune sequencing. The overall study: The cohort had over 16 men and under 15 women aged roughly 40 to 90, mean roughly 71 years. Revised staging placed about 8 patients in R-ISS I, about 17 in II, six or seven in III.

Molecular barcoded adaptors covering alpha/delta and beta/gamma chains were used on 400 ng RNA. A single record per CDR3 protein comes from TCRdb applying MiXCR to the reads. The sample consists of some 130,000 distinct CDR3 sequences, about an eighth of them appearing once. Germline values: CDR1 DFQATT, CDR2 SNEGSKA (reference sequence). The germline V and J ends were trimmed by 6 bases and 2 bases, with 17 bases remaining between them. CDR3 length: 14 residues. At the time of active disease, bone marrow was collected from every patient. The table lists this clonotype with many counts. This chain uses TRBV20-1 with TRBJ2-7; D may be TRBD1 or TRBD2 (5 bases each). The origin of this receptor is a donor aged 40 or older with multiple myeloma. What was sequenced was a population of CD138-negative cells sorted from bone marrow. CDR3 DNA sequence: TGCAGTGCCCCCACCGGGACCTCTACCTACGAGCAGTACTTC. Translation: CSAPTGTSTYEQYF.